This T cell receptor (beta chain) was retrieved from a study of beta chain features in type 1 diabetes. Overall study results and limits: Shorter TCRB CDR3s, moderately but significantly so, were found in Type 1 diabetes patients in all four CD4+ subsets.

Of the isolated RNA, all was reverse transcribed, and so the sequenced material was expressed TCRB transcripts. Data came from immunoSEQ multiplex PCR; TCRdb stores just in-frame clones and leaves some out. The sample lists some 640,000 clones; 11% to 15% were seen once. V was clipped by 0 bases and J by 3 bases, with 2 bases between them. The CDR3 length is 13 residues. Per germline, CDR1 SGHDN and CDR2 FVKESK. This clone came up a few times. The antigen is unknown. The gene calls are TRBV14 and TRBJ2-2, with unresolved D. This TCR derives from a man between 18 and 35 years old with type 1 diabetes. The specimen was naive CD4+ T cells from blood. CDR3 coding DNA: TGTGCCAGCAGCCAAGACCACACCGGGGAGCTGTTTTTT. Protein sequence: CASSQDHTGELFF. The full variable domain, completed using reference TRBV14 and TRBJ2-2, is EAGVTQFPSHSVIEKGQTVTLRCDPISGHDNLYWYRRVMGKEIKFLLHFVKESKQDESGMPNNRFLAERTGGTYSTLKVQPAELEDSGVYFCASSQDHTGELFFGEGSRLTVL.